This TCR beta chain stems from a study of shared clonotypes between healthy human individuals. This clone was seen once. CDR3 length: 16 residues. Germline lookup yields CDR1 SNHLY and CDR2 FYNNEI. Between the trimmed V and J ends, which lost 1 base and 0 bases, there was a span of 12 bases. Per the authors' pipeline: Filtering of immunoSEQ junctional sequences could not match full-length read filtering. The assay was immunoSEQ multiplex PCR, and TCRdb's table has in-frame clones only and misses some. Clone size and V and J calls were adopted from that table, with D and trimming inferred from the DNA. There are some 1 million clones in the sample; roughly 70% occur only once, and approximately 1.5% lies in the top ten.

The rearrangement uses TRBV2 and TRBJ2-5; the D gene is possibly TRBD2 (6 bases). The source of this sequence is a man between 18 and 35 years old in good health. Sample: memory CD4+ T cells sorted from blood. Described subset: CD45RA-negative fraction. CDR3 nucleotide sequence: TGTGCCAGCAGTGAAGGGCTAGCGACCAACCAAGAGACCCAGTACTTC. This translates into CASSEGLATNQETQYF.